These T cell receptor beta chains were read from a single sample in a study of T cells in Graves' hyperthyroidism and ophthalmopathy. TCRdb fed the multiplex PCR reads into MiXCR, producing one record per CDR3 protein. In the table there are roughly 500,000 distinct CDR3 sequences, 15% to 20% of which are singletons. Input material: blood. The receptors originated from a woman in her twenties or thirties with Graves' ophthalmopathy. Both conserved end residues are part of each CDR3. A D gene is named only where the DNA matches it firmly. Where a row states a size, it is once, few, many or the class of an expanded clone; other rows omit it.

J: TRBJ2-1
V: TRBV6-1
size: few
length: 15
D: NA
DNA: TGTGCCAGCAGCGCAGGGTGGCAGGGAAGCGATGAGCAGTTCTTC
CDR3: CASSAGWQGSDEQFF

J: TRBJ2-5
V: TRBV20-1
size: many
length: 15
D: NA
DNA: TGCAGTGCTAGTTGGGAGATAGGTCGGCAAGAGACCCAGTACTTC
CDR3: CSASWEIGRQETQYF

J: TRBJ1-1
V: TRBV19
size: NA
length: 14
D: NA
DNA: TGTGCCAGTAGCCCGTGGGGGGAAGACACTGAAGCTTTCTTT
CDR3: CASSPWGEDTEAFF

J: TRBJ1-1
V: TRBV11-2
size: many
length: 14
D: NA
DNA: TGTGCCAGCAGTCCCGGGACACCCGATTTCGAAGCTTTCTTT
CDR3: CASSPGTPDFEAFF

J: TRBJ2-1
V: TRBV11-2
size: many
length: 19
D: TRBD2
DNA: TGTGCCAGCAGCCCGAGGGCCAGCGGGAGGTTTAGGTCCTACAATGAGCAGTTCTTC
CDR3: CASSPRASGRFRSYNEQFF

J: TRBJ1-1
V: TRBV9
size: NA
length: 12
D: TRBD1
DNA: TGTGCCAGCAGCGTAACAGGGGGTGAGGCTTTCTTT
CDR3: CASSVTGGEAFF

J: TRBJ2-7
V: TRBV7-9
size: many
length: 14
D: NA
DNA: TGTGCCAGCAGCATCGAGGGGGACTCCGGCGAGCAGTACTTC
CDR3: CASSIEGDSGEQYF

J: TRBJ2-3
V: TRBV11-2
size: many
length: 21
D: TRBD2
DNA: TGTGCCAGCAGGAAGAGGGGGTTAGCGGGAATGATAGGGAAGGAGACAGATACGCAGTATTTT
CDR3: CASRKRGLAGMIGKETDTQYF

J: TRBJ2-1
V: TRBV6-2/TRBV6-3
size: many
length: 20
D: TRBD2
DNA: TGTGCCAGCAGTTACCACCATAGCGGGAGGGCCTCCGTCAGGGACAATGAGCAGTTCTTC
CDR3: CASSYHHSGRASVRDNEQFF

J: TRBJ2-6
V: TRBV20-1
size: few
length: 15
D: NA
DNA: TGCAGTGCAGGGGGGGGGCGCTCTGGGGCCAACGTCCTGACTTTC
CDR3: CSAGGGRSGANVLTF

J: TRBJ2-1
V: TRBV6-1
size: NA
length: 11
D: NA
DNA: TGTGCCAGCAGCCGACTAGTTGAGCAGTTCTTC
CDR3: CASSRLVEQFF

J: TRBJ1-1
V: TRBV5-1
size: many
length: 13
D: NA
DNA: TGCGCCAGCCGGCCGTTAGGGGACACTGAAGCTTTCTTT
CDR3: CASRPLGDTEAFF

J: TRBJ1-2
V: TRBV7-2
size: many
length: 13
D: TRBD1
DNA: TGTGCCAGCAGCGCGACAGGGCCCTATGGCTACACCTTC
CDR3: CASSATGPYGYTF

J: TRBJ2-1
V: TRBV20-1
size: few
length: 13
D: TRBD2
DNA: TGCAGTGCCCTAGCGGGACTCCACAATGAGCAGTTCTTC
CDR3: CSALAGLHNEQFF

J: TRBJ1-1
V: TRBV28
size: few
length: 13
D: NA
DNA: TGTGCCAGCAGGGAAGTTTGGGTCGGTGAAGCTTTCTTT
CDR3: CASREVWVGEAFF

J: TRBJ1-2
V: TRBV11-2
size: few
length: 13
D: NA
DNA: TGTGCCAGCAGCTTAGAGGCAGGGACCGGCTACACCTTC
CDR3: CASSLEAGTGYTF

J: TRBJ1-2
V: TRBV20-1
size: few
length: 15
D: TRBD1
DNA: TGCAGTGCTAGAGAACCCGGGACAGGGATCCATGGCTACACCTTC
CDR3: CSAREPGTGIHGYTF

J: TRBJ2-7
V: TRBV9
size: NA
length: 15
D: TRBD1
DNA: TGTGCCAGCAGTGAAGGGGGGACAGGGAACTACGAGCAGTACTTC
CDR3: CASSEGGTGNYEQYF

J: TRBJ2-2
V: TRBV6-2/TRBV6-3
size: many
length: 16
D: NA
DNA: TGTGCCAGCAGTTACCCAGGACGCGCGAACACCGGGGAGCTGTTTTTT
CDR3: CASSYPGRANTGELFF

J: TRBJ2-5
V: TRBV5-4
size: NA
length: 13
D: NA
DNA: TGTGCCAGCAGCCCGAAGAGCCAAGAGACCCAGTACTTC
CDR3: CASSPKSQETQYF

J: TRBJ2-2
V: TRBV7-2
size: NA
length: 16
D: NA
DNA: TGTGCCAGCAGCTCCTTGGGGGCTGGGGGCACCGGGGAGCTGTTTTTT
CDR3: CASSSLGAGGTGELFF

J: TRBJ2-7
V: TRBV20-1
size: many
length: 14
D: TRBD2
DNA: TGCAGTGCTACTAGGGGACTAGCGGCCTACGAGCAGTACTTC
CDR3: CSATRGLAAYEQYF

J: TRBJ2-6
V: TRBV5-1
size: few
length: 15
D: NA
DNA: TGCGCCAGCAGCTGGGCCAGGTCTGGGGCCAACGTCCTGACTTTC
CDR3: CASSWARSGANVLTF

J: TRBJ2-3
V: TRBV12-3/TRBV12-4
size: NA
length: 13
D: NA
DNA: TGTGCCAGCAGACCGACCGGAAGCCCATTCCAGTATTTT
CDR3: CASRPTGSPFQYF

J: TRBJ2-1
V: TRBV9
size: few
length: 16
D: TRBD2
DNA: TGTGCCAGCAGCGTAGCACTAGCGGGTACCGACAATGAGCAGTTCTTC
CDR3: CASSVALAGTDNEQFF

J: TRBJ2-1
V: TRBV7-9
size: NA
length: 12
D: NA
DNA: TGTGCCAGCAGCCAGACAGCCTCCGAGCAGTTCTTC
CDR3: CASSQTASEQFF

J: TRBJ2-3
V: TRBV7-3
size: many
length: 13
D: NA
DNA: TGTGCCAGCAGCTTAGAACGAGCGGATACGCAGTATTTT
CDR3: CASSLERADTQYF

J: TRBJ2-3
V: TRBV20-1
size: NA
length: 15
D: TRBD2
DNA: TGCAGTGCTAGAGATCCTAGCGGGAGGACAGATACGCAGTATTTT
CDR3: CSARDPSGRTDTQYF

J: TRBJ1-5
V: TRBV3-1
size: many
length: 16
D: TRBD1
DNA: TGTGCCAGCAGCCAAGCGGGACAGGGAATCAATCAGCCCCAGCATTTT
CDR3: CASSQAGQGINQPQHF

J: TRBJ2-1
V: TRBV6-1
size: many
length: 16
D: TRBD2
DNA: TGTGCCAGCAGGCAGCTGAGGAGCGGGAGTAGCAATGAGCAGTTCTTC
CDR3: CASRQLRSGSSNEQFF

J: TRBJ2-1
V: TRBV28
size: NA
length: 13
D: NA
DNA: TGTGCCAGCAGTAAACTACTCGAGGGTGAGCAGTTCTTC
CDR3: CASSKLLEGEQFF

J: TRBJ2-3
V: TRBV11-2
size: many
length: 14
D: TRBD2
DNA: TGTGCCAGCAGTTTATGGAGGGAGGGAGATACGCAGTATTTT
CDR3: CASSLWREGDTQYF

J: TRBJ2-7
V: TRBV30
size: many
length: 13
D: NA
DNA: TGTGCCTGGAGTGTAGGGGAAACCTCCGAGCAGTACTTC
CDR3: CAWSVGETSEQYF

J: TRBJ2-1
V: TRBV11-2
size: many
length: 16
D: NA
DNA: TGTGCCAGCAGCTTAGTGGTGCTACTGGGGCTTAAGGAGCAGTTCTTC
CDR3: CASSLVVLLGLKEQFF

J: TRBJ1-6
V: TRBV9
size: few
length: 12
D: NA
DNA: TGTGCCAGCAGCGGACACAATTCACCCCTCCACTTT
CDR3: CASSGHNSPLHF

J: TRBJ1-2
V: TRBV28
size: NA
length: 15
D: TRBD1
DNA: TGTGCCAGCAGTTTGTGGGACAGGGGCAACTATGGCTACACCTTC
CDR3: CASSLWDRGNYGYTF

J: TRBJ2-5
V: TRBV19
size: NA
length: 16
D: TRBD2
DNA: TGTGCCAGTAGTATAGAGCGGGGGAACCTCCAAGAGACCCAGTACTTC
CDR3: CASSIERGNLQETQYF

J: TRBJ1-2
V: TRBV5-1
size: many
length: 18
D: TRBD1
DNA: TGCGCCAGCAGCTTTGAAGACCTATCGGGACAGAGATACTATGGCTACACCTTC
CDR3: CASSFEDLSGQRYYGYTF

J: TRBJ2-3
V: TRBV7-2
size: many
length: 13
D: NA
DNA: TGTGCCAGCAGCTTGTATGGGGAGAATACGCAGTATTTT
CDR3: CASSLYGENTQYF

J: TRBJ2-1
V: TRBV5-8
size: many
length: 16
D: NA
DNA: TGTGCCAGCGGACGGCCAGCGCTTAAAACCTACAATGAGCAGTTCTTC
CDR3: CASGRPALKTYNEQFF

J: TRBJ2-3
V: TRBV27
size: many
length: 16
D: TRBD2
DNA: TGTGCCAGCAGTTCACTAGCGGGGGCGAGCACAGATACGCAGTATTTT
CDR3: CASSSLAGASTDTQYF

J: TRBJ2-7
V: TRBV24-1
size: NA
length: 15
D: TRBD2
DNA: TGTGCCACCAGGGCCCTAGCGGAATGGGTCGACGAGCAGTACTTC
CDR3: CATRALAEWVDEQYF

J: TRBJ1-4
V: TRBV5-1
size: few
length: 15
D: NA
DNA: TGCGCCAGCAGCTTGTCCCCCGTAGGCAGTGAAAAACTGTTTTTT
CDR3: CASSLSPVGSEKLFF

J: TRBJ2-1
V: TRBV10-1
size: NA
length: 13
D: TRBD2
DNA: TGCGCCAGCAACCGGGGCGGGAGAGGGGAGCAGTTCTTC
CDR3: CASNRGGRGEQFF

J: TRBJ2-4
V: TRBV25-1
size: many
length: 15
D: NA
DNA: TGTGCCAGCAGTGAAGGGGGTTTAGCCAAAAACATTCAGTACTTC
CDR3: CASSEGGLAKNIQYF

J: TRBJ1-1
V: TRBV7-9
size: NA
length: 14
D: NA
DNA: TGTGCCAGCAGCCCCGGCGGGGGTCGGACTGAAGCTTTCTTT
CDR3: CASSPGGGRTEAFF

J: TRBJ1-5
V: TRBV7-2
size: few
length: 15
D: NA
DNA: TGTGCCAGCAGCGCCGACAGGTCCAACTTTCAGCCCCAGCATTTT
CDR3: CASSADRSNFQPQHF

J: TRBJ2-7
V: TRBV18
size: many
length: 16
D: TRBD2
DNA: TGTGCCAGCTCACCCCCGTGGAGCGGGAGAGGCGGCGAGCAGTACTTC
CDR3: CASSPPWSGRGGEQYF

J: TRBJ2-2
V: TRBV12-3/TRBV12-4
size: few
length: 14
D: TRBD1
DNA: TGTGCCAGCAGTCCGGGGACAGGGACCGGGGAGCTGTTTTTT
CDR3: CASSPGTGTGELFF

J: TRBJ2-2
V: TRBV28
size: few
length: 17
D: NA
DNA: TGTGCCAGCAGTCCCTGCCTTGGGGGTTCCGGAACCGGGGGGCTGTTTTTT
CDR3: CASSPCLGGSGTGGLFF

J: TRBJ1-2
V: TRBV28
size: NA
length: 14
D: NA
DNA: TGTGCCAGCAGGAACAGGGATGGTTACTATGGCTACACCTTC
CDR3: CASRNRDGYYGYTF

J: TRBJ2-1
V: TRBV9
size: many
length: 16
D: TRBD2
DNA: TGTGCCAGCAGCGTAGAAGGCGGGAGGGTCGGAAATGAGCAGTTCTTC
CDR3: CASSVEGGRVGNEQFF

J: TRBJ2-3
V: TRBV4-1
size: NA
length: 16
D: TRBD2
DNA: TGCGCCAGCAGCCCTCAAGCGGGAGGAGTCCCAGATACGCAGTATTTT
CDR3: CASSPQAGGVPDTQYF

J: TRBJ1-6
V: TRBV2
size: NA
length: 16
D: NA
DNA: TGTGCCAGCGGTTCCCCAGCCGGGACGGTCTATTCACCCCTCCACTTT
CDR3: CASGSPAGTVYSPLHF